This entry lists 10 T cell receptor beta chains sequenced from one sample in a study of blood T cell repertoires in COVID-19. The method was immunoSEQ multiplex PCR; TCRdb's version includes in-frame clones alone and lacks a portion of them. The table has 300,000 to 400,000 clones, approximately 89% seen once. Sample: peripheral blood. These receptors originate from a woman aged 18-29 years who had recovered from COVID-19.

The V and J genes are TRBV18 and TRBJ2-3, with 10 bases that match TRBD1. The CDR3 sequence is 18 residues long. Germline assignment: CDR1 KGHSH and CDR2 LQKENI. Unmatched junction bases numbered 9, after V lost 1 base and J lost 2 bases. The CDR3 protein is CASSPLATRQGATDTQYF. The CDR3 DNA is TGTGCCAGCTCACCACTCGCCACCAGACAGGGGGCCACAGATACGCAGTATTTT.

The CDR3 loop is CASSTSGQAGTEAFF. The CDR3 DNA is TGTGCCAGCAGTACTAGTGGGCAAGCGGGTACTGAAGCTTTCTTT. This rearrangement joins TRBV2 to TRBJ1-1; D is ambiguous. The CDR3 runs to 15 residues. The germline V and J ends were trimmed by 5 bases and 5 bases, with 18 bases remaining between them. Germline assignment: CDR1 SNHLY and CDR2 FYNNEI.

The rearrangement joins TRBV6-1 to TRBJ1-1; D gene unclear. Germline V gene sequence: CDR1 MNHNS, CDR2 SASEGT. The CDR3 is 12 amino acids. Trimming cost V 8 bases and J 3 bases, with 10 bases left between them. The CDR3 loop is CASGSRDTEAFF. The CDR3 region has the DNA TGTGCCAGCGGGAGCCGGGACACTGAAGCTTTCTTT.

The chain uses TRBV27 and TRBJ1-2; D may be TRBD1 (6 bases). Trimming cost V 2 bases and J 1 base, with 11 bases left between them. The V gene's germline CDR1 is MNHEY and CDR2 SMNVEV (reference sequence). The CDR3 runs to 15 residues. CDR3 in amino acids: CASSLTGQLNYGYTF. The CDR3 bases are TGTGCCAGCAGTTTAACAGGGCAGCTTAACTATGGCTACACCTTC.

This chain uses TRBV19 with TRBJ1-6; D is ambiguous. The CDR3 is made up of 15 amino acids. The V and J ends lost 2 bases and 0 bases respectively, with 5 bases between them. Looked up from germline, CDR1 is LNHDA and CDR2 is SQIVND (reference sequence). This CDR3 is CASSIPSSYNSPLHF. In DNA, the CDR3 is TGTGCCAGTAGTATACCGAGCTCCTATAATTCACCCCTCCACTTT.

This clone appeared a single time. This chain joins TRBV4-3 and TRBJ2-1; unclear D gene. This CDR3 comprises 14 residues. Germline CDR1 and CDR2: LGHNA and YSLEER. V lost 0 bases and J lost 8, with 11 bases in between. The CDR3: CASSQDPHVDEQFF. The CDR3 DNA is TGCGCCAGCAGCCAAGATCCCCACGTAGATGAGCAGTTCTTC.

The V and J genes are TRBV5-4 and TRBJ2-5, with 12 bases aligning to TRBD2. CDR1 and CDR2 from the germline V gene are SGHNT and YYREEE (reference sequence). Unmatched junction bases numbered 9, after V lost 4 bases and J lost 5 bases. This CDR3 is built from 16 residues. CDR3 in amino acids: CASSRLAGGHLETQYF. The CDR3 bases are TGTGCCAGCAGCAGGCTAGCGGGAGGGCACCTTGAGACCCAGTACTTC. The entire variable domain, with the rest obtained from reference TRBV5-4 and TRBJ2-5, is as follows: ETGVTQSPTHLIKTRGQQVTLRCSSQSGHNTVSWYQQALGQGPQFIFQYYREEENGRGNFPPRFSGLQFPNYSSELNVNALELDDSALYLCASSRLAGGHLETQYFGPGTRLLVL.

The chain uses TRBV5-1 and TRBJ2-5, with D perhaps TRBD2 (6 bases). V lost 9 bases, J lost 1 base, and 22 bases lay in between. This CDR3 region has 16 residues. CDR1 is SGHRS, CDR2 YFSETQ, per germline. CDR3 in DNA: TGCGCCACCCCACCCCTAGCGATCATTATCCAAGAGACCCAGTACTTC. Translating it yields CATPPLAIIIQETQYF. Looking up the rest from reference TRBV5-1 and TRBJ2-5 gives the full variable domain: KAGVTQTPRYLIKTRGQQVTLSCSPISGHRSVSWYQQTPGQGLQFLFEYFSETQRNKGNFPGRFSGRQFSNSRSEMNVSTLELGDSALYLCATPPLAIIIQETQYFGPGTRLLVL.

The chain is built from TRBV11-2 and TRBJ2-5, with 8 bases matching TRBD1. The germline V gene encodes CDR1 SGHAT and CDR2 FQNNGV. V was clipped by 5 bases and J by 5 bases; unmatched bases: 13. CDR3 length: 16 residues. CDR3 bases: TGTGCCAGCAGCCGTGGGGGGACAGGACGAGGTGAGACCCAGTACTTC. Translating gives CASSRGGTGRGETQYF.

The V call is TRBV6-2 or TRBV6-3, the J call TRBJ2-7; D perhaps matches TRBD1 (5 bases). V was pared by 5 bases and J by 5 bases, with 10 bases between. Germline CDR1 reads MNHEY; CDR2 reads SVGEGT. The CDR3 totals 12 residues. DNA of the CDR3: TGTGCCAGCAGTCCGAACAGGAACGAGCAGTACGTC. It specifies CASSPNRNEQYV.